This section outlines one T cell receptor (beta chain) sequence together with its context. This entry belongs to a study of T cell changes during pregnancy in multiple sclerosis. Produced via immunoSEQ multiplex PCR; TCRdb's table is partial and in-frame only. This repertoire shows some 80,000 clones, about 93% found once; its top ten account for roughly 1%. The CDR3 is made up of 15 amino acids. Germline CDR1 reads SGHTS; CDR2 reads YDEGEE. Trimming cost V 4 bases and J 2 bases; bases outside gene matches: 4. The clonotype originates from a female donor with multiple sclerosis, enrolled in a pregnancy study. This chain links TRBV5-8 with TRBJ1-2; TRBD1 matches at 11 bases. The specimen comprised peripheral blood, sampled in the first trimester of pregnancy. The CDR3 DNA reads TGTGCCAGCAGCGGTGGACAGGGGGCGAACTATGGCTACACCTTC. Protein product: CASSGGQGANYGYTF.